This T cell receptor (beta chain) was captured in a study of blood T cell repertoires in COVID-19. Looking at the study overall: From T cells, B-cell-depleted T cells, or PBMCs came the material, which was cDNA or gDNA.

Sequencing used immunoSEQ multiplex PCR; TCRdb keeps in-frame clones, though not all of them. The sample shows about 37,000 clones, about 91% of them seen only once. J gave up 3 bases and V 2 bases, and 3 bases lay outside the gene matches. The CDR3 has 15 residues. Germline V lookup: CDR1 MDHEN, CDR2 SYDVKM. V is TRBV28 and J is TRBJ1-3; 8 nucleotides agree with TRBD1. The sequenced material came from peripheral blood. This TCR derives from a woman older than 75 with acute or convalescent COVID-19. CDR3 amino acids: CASSLPRGLGNTIYF. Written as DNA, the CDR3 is TGTGCCAGCAGTTTACCCAGGGGGCTTGGAAACACCATATATTTT.